This is a list of T cell receptor beta chains from one sample in a study of monozygotic twins with inflammatory bowel disease. After re-calling the 5' RACE reads, TCRdb lists one entry per CDR3 protein, DNA absent. Seen in this sample are roughly 200,000 distinct CDR3 sequences; the ten most common clones hold approximately 1.6%. Sequenced: blood. These receptors were obtained from a human donor with ulcerative colitis or Crohn's disease, or a healthy co-twin of an affected twin (not recorded which). Both conserved end residues are part of each CDR3. Fields, in order: J gene, CDR3 length, V gene, CDR3 protein.

TRBJ1-1 16 TRBV6-1 CASSEESGNPNTEAFF
TRBJ1-6 15 TRBV5-6 CASSPGTVGSSPLHF
TRBJ1-1 14 TRBV28 CASSPGQGGAEAFF
TRBJ1-1 13 TRBV29-1 CSVADRGNTEAFF
TRBJ1-1 14 TRBV5-1 CASSYDRGGTEAFF
TRBJ1-6 12 TRBV27 CASGTGVSPLHF
TRBJ1-1 12 TRBV5-1 CASSLDGYEAFF
TRBJ1-1 14 TRBV3-1 CASSQVPRGTEAFF
TRBJ1-1 13 TRBV5-1 CTSSSQGGTEAFF
TRBJ1-1 15 TRBV10-3 CAISDPQRMNTEAFF
TRBJ2-7 14 TRBV18 CASSPSQGSYEQYF
TRBJ2-7 13 TRBV29-1 CSAGVDRPYEQYF
TRBJ2-2 11 TRBV7-9 CASSRARELFF
TRBJ1-5 13 TRBV20-1 CSARDSNNQPQHF
TRBJ1-1 13 TRBV18 CASSPMDQVVAFF
TRBJ1-1 13 TRBV18 CASSPREGTEAFF
TRBJ1-6 14 TRBV7-9 CASSLGQGTSPLHF
TRBJ1-1 17 TRBV12-3/TRBV12-4 CASSSPGRWSSSTEAFF
TRBJ2-3 14 TRBV12-3/TRBV12-4 CASSFYEFTDTQYF
TRBJ2-1 14 TRBV7-9 CASSSLNSYNEQFF
TRBJ2-3 17 TRBV10-2 CASSESGIWAYTDTQYF
TRBJ1-3 15 TRBV2 CASREGSYSGNTIYF
TRBJ1-2 14 TRBV7-8 CASSHGQANYGYTF
TRBJ2-3 15 TRBV20-1 CSASPMTKGTDTQYF
TRBJ1-2 14 TRBV7-6 CASSPDRSNYGYTF
TRBJ2-7 15 TRBV6-5 CASSYQVSGGYEQYF
TRBJ2-7 14 TRBV20-1 CSAGRTGGAYEQYF
TRBJ1-1 13 TRBV19 CASSYSPNTEAFF
TRBJ1-1 17 TRBV19 CASSIDSGLRGSTEAFF
TRBJ2-5 16 TRBV3-1 CASSRGITGAKETQYF
TRBJ2-7 14 TRBV9 CASSVEGRVGEQYF
TRBJ2-5 14 TRBV7-9 CASSVYVGDETQYF
TRBJ1-2 15 TRBV5-1 CASSLATGGADGYTF
TRBJ1-1 14 TRBV6-1 CASSTKQGRTEAFF
TRBJ1-1 11 TRBV12-3/TRBV12-4 CASLLNTEAFF
TRBJ1-2 17 TRBV6-5 CASSYTAVGAAVYGYTF
TRBJ1-2 13 TRBV11-2 CASSSGQDYGYTF
TRBJ2-7 14 TRBV29-1 CSVEFPDSTYEQYF
TRBJ2-3 15 TRBV11-2 CASSYGLAGADTQYF
TRBJ2-7 16 TRBV3-1 CASSQALIGLAREQYF
TRBJ2-5 12 TRBV29-1 CSVGSTAETQYF
TRBJ2-2 16 TRBV5-1 CASTIDHLAFTGELFF
TRBJ1-6 15 TRBV27 CASSLRRAGGSPLHF
TRBJ2-1 12 TRBV5-1 CASSRQGDEQFF
TRBJ2-3 15 TRBV20-1 CSARDYLLSTDTQYF
TRBJ1-1 16 TRBV5-1 CASSFGGVVQNTEAFF
TRBJ2-5 16 TRBV7-9 CASSLWLAAIQETQYF
TRBJ2-5 13 TRBV3-1 CASSQTSLGTQYF
TRBJ2-3 13 TRBV5-1 CASSVTRTDTQYF
TRBJ1-1 14 TRBV12-3/TRBV12-4 CASSSQGLQTEAFF
TRBJ2-1 13 TRBV12-3/TRBV12-4 CASSSQGYNEQFF
TRBJ1-1 15 TRBV5-6 CASSSRGSGNTEAFF
TRBJ1-2 15 TRBV5-1 CASSFRQGANYGYTF
TRBJ1-2 13 TRBV6-5 CASSSGQVVGYTF
TRBJ2-7 16 TRBV4-2 CASSQDGDRVPYEQYF
TRBJ2-3 13 TRBV11-2 CASSFRGTDTQYF
TRBJ1-2 19 TRBV15 CATSRVSTISSSLEYGYTF
TRBJ1-1 15 TRBV7-9 CASSMPGAGNTEAFF
TRBJ1-3 20 TRBV20-1 CSASAYLSGTGLGSGNTIYF
TRBJ2-7 12 TRBV20-1 CSANPRSYEQYF